This is a list of T cell receptor beta chains from one sample in a study of blood T cell repertoires in COVID-19. The protocol was immunoSEQ multiplex PCR, while the TCRdb copy is restricted to in-frame clones and leaves out a portion. The sample has 250,000 to 300,000 clones, about 86% seen once. The material sequenced was peripheral blood. The source of these receptors is an older woman with active or convalescent COVID-19. Both conserved end residues are part of each CDR3. A D gene is named only where the DNA matches it firmly. Size values are once, few and many counts, or a class for expanded clones, and some rows have none.

clone_size	d_call	v_call	j_call	cdr3_nt	cdr3_aa
many	TRBD1	TRBV7-9	TRBJ1-5	TGTGCCAGCAGCCCGGACAGGGGAGGCAATCAGCCCCAGCATTTT	CASSPDRGGNQPQHF
-	TRBD2	TRBV7-2	TRBJ2-1	TGTGCCAGCAGCTCATTAGGGACTAGCGGTGATGAGCAGTTCTTC	CASSSLGTSGDEQFF
-	TRBD1	TRBV30	TRBJ2-3	TGTGCCTGGAGTGCCGCAGGGGGCGAGACAGATACGCAGTATTTT	CAWSAAGGETDTQYF
once	TRBD1	TRBV4-3	TRBJ2-7	TGCGCCAGCAGCCAAGGGGCCCTGAACAGGGGTCGCTACGAGCAGTACTTC	CASSQGALNRGRYEQYF
-	-	TRBV6-5	TRBJ1-6	TGTGCCAGCAGTTACGATGGGGGGGGTAATTCACCCCTCCACTTT	CASSYDGGGNSPLHF
-	TRBD2	TRBV10-3	TRBJ2-3	TGTGCCATCAGTGAAAGGAGCGGGGGGTCGACTAGCACAGATACGCAGTATTTT	CAISERSGGSTSTDTQYF
-	-	TRBV29-1	TRBJ1-3	TGCAGCGGTTACTCTGGAAACACCATATATTTT	CSGYSGNTIYF
-	TRBD1	TRBV27	TRBJ1-5	TGTGCCAGCAGAACCAGACAGGGCGGCAATCAGCCCCAGCATTTT	CASRTRQGGNQPQHF
many	-	TRBV7-9	TRBJ2-1	TGTGCCAGCAGCTTAGTATTATTACCGATGAGCTACAATGAGCAGTTCTTC	CASSLVLLPMSYNEQFF
once	TRBD1	TRBV27	TRBJ1-4	TGTGCCAGCAGTGCCGTCACAGGGGGAAAACTGTTTTTT	CASSAVTGGKLFF
-	-	TRBV7-7	TRBJ2-1	TGTGCTAGCAGCGCCCAGGAAAGCTCCTACAATGAGCAGTTCTTC	CASSAQESSYNEQFF
-	-	TRBV30	TRBJ2-5	TGTGCCTGGAGAGATATGGCCTTCCAAGAGACCCAGTACTTC	CAWRDMAFQETQYF
few	TRBD1	TRBV14	TRBJ1-1	TGTGCCAGCAGCCGAACAGGGGTAGGGATGAACACTGAAGCTTTCTTT	CASSRTGVGMNTEAFF
many	TRBD1	TRBV18	TRBJ1-1	TGTGCCAGCTCCCCCGGACAGGCTGAAGCTTTCTTT	CASSPGQAEAFF
-	TRBD1	TRBV2	TRBJ2-7	TGTGCCAGCAGTGTAATAGGACAGGGGGACGAGCAGTACTTC	CASSVIGQGDEQYF
few	-	TRBV4-1	TRBJ1-2	TGCGCCAGCAGCCAAGATGGAGCGCATAACTATGGCTACACCTTC	CASSQDGAHNYGYTF
-	-	TRBV29-1	TRBJ1-3	TGCAGCGTTGGTAGATCTGGAAACACCATATATTTT	CSVGRSGNTIYF
once	-	TRBV5-6	TRBJ2-3	TGTGCCAGCAGCTTGGCAGGAGGGTGGCCAGATACGCAGTATTTT	CASSLAGGWPDTQYF
-	-	TRBV9	TRBJ2-7	TGTGCCAGCAGCGTAGGCCAGGGTGTCTCCTACGAGCAGTACTTC	CASSVGQGVSYEQYF
-	TRBD1	TRBV5-1	TRBJ1-1	TGCGCCAGCAGCCCCCCACTTCAGGGGGACACTGAAGCTTTCTTT	CASSPPLQGDTEAFF
-	TRBD1	TRBV4-3	TRBJ1-2	TGCGCCAGCAGCCCAGGGGACAGTCAAAACGGGGGCTACACCTTC	CASSPGDSQNGGYTF
-	TRBD1	TRBV18	TRBJ1-2	TGTGCCAGCTCACCCTCCGGGACAGCTAACTATGGCTACACCTTC	CASSPSGTANYGYTF
-	-	TRBV28	TRBJ1-2	TGTGCCAGCGGAACAGGGAATGTAGATGGCTACACCTTC	CASGTGNVDGYTF
few	-	TRBV6-5	TRBJ1-2	TGTGCCAGCAGGGCCCGGGACACCCTTAACTATGGCTACACCTTC	CASRARDTLNYGYTF
-	-	TRBV3-1/TRBV3-2	TRBJ2-2	TGTGCCAGCAGCCAAAGCGACAGGCTGACCGGGGAGCTGTTTTTT	CASSQSDRLTGELFF
-	-	TRBV15	TRBJ1-4	TGTGCCACCAGCAGAGACGCGTATCTACAGAATGAAAAACTGTTTTTT	CATSRDAYLQNEKLFF
-	TRBD1	TRBV6-5	TRBJ1-1	TGTGCCAGCAGGCGGGACAGCCTGAACACTGAAGCTTTCTTT	CASRRDSLNTEAFF
-	-	TRBV7-2	TRBJ1-1	TGTGCCAGCTCTAAACAGGGCGGGAACACTGAAGCTTTCTTT	CASSKQGGNTEAFF
-	TRBD1	TRBV29-1	TRBJ1-5	TGCAGCGTTAACACAGGGGGCAGGGATCAGCCCCAGCATTTT	CSVNTGGRDQPQHF
once	-	TRBV6-5	TRBJ1-6	TGTGCCAGCAGGCGGGCGAGTAATTCACCCCTCCACTTT	CASRRASNSPLHF
-	TRBD2	TRBV9	TRBJ2-5	TGTGCCAGCAGCGTAGGGACTAGCGGGAGTTTAGAGACCCAGTACTTC	CASSVGTSGSLETQYF
-	TRBD2	TRBV6-2/TRBV6-3	TRBJ2-1	TGTGCCAGCAGTTGGGAGGGGCGATCCTACAATGAGCAGTTCTTC	CASSWEGRSYNEQFF
-	-	TRBV2	TRBJ1-4	TGTGCCAGCAGCCTCAGACCTGCGGGTAATGAAAAACTGTTTTTT	CASSLRPAGNEKLFF
once	TRBD1	TRBV2	TRBJ2-5	TGTGCCAGCAGTGAAGGGGGACAGGGGATAAACACCCAGTACTTC	CASSEGGQGINTQYF
-	-	TRBV9	TRBJ2-1	TGTGCCAGCAGCCCTCTGGGGGGGCCTAGCTCCTACAATGAGCAGTTCTTC	CASSPLGGPSSYNEQFF
-	-	TRBV19	TRBJ1-5	TGTGCCAGTCAGGGAAGCAATCAGCCCCAGCATTTT	CASQGSNQPQHF
-	TRBD1	TRBV6-5	TRBJ1-1	TGTGCCAGCACTTTCCGCGGGACAGGGGGTCCTGAAGCTTTCTTT	CASTFRGTGGPEAFF
-	TRBD1	TRBV9	TRBJ2-2	TGTGCCAGCAGCTTAACAGGGGCCCGCACCGGGGAGCTGTTTTTT	CASSLTGARTGELFF
-	TRBD1	TRBV6-5	TRBJ2-7	TGTGCCAGCAGTTGGGACAGGGGATTAAACGAGCAGTACTTC	CASSWDRGLNEQYF
-	-	TRBV21-1	TRBJ2-2	TGTGCCAGCAGCAAAGCGCTTGAACAGACTAGCGGGGGGGCCAAGGTTGGCACCGGGGAGCTGTTTTTT	CASSKALEQTSGGAKVGTGELFF
-	TRBD2	TRBV11-2	TRBJ2-7	TGTGCCAGCAGCCCCGCCGGGGGGTTGGGCGAGCAGTACTTC	CASSPAGGLGEQYF
-	TRBD2	TRBV7-6	TRBJ2-2	TGTGCCAGCAGCTTGGGACTAGCGGGGGGATCGAACACCGGGGAGCTGTTTTTT	CASSLGLAGGSNTGELFF
-	-	TRBV7-7	TRBJ2-7	TGTGCTAGCAGCTTAGTGGAGCGGAGCGAGCAGTACTTC	CASSLVERSEQYF
-	TRBD2	TRBV4-2	TRBJ2-1	TGTGCCAGCAGCCAATCGGGACTAGCGGGGTACAATGAGCAGTTCTTC	CASSQSGLAGYNEQFF
-	TRBD2	TRBV19	TRBJ2-5	TGTGCCAGTAGTATCGGGGGGAGAGAGACCCAGTACTTC	CASSIGGRETQYF